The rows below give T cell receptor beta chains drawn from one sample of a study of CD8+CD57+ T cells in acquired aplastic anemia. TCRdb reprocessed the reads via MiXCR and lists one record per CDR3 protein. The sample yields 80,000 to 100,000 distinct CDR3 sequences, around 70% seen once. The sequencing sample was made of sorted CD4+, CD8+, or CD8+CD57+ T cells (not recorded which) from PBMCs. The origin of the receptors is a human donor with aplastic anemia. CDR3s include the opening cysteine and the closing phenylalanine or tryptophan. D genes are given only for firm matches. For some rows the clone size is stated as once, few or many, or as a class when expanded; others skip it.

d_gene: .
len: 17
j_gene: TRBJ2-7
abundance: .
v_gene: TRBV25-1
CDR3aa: CASSAPLGRSGTYEQYF
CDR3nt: TGTGCCAGCAGTGCCCCCTTGGGGAGGAGCGGAACCTACGAGCAGTACTTC

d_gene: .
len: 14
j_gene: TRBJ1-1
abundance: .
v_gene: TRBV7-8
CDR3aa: CASSLDGMNTEAFF
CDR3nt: TGTGCCAGCAGCTTAGACGGAATGAACACTGAAGCTTTCTTT

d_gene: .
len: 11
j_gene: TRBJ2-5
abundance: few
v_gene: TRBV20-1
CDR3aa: CSATEGETQYF
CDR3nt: TGCAGTGCTACCGAGGGGGAGACCCAGTACTTC

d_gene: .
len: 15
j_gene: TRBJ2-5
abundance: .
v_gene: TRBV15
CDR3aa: CATSSLRGFMETQYF
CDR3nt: TGTGCCACCAGCAGTCTCAGGGGATTTATGGAGACCCAGTACTTC

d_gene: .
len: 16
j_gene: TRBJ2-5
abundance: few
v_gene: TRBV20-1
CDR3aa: CSARGGRGSIQETQYF
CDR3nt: TGCAGTGCTAGAGGAGGACGGGGATCGATCCAAGAGACCCAGTACTTC

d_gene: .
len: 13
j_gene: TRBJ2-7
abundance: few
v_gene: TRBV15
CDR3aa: CATSRDVTYEQYF
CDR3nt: TGTGCCACCAGCAGAGACGTGACGTACGAGCAGTACTTC

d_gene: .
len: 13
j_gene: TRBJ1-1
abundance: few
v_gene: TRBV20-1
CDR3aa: CSATFDRYTEAFF
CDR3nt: TGCAGTGCTACCTTCGACCGGTACACTGAAGCTTTCTTT

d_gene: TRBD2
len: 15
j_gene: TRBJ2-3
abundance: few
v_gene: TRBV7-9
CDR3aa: CASRKSGSAADTQYF
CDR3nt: TGTGCCAGCAGAAAGAGCGGGAGCGCCGCAGATACGCAGTATTTT

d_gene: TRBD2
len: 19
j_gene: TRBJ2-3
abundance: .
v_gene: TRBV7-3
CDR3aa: CASSLIGTSGGKTTDTQYF
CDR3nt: TGTGCCAGTAGCTTAATTGGGACTAGCGGGGGGAAGACCACAGATACGCAGTATTTT

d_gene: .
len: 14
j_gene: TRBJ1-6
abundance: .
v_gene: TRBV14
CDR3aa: CASSPGHSGGPLHF
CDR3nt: TGTGCCAGCAGCCCAGGCCATTCAGGTGGGCCCCTCCACTTT

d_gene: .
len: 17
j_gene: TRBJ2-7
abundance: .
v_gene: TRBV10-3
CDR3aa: CAISESIIEGVSYEQYF
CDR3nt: TGTGCCATCAGTGAGTCGATTATTGAGGGAGTGTCCTACGAGCAGTACTTC

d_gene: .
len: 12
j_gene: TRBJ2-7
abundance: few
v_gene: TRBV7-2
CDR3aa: CAITGLLGEQYF
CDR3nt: TGTGCCATAACGGGACTCCTGGGCGAGCAGTACTTC

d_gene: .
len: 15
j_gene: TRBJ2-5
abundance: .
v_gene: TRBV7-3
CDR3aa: CASSLIPGEQETQYF
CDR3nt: TGTGCCAGCAGCTTAATTCCTGGCGAGCAAGAGACCCAGTACTTC

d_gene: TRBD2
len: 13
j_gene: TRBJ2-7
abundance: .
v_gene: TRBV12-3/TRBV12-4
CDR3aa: CASSFQREARGYF
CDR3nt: TGTGCCAGCAGTTTCCAGCGGGAGGCCCGAGGGTACTTC